This record covers a single TCR beta chain. V shed 6 bases and J 2 bases; nucleotides not matched to a gene: 8. Germline assignment: CDR1 SEHNR and CDR2 FQNEAQ (reference sequence). CDR3 length: 15 amino acids. The record originates from a study of blood T cells in healthy people across ages. Then a second PCR, running about 6 to 12 cycles, was carried out with a sample-barcoded 5' primer and a J-beta primer mix. One entry per CDR3 protein, called by TCRdb with MiXCR from the 5' RACE reads. This table has 550,000 to 800,000 distinct CDR3 sequences, roughly 21% appearing once. The chain has TRBV7-9 and TRBJ2-7; the match to TRBD1 covers 9 bases. The clonotype was recovered from a man in his 70s in good health. The sample was blood. Here the CDR3 reads CASSSFGQGTYEQYF. The DNA for the CDR3 is TGTGCCAGCAGTTCCTTTGGACAGGGGACCTACGAGCAGTACTTC.